These T cell receptor beta chains were read from a single sample in a study of PD-1 blockade in classical Hodgkin lymphoma. Assay used: immunoSEQ multiplex PCR; TCRdb lists only in-frame clones, some missing. The sample lists about 25,000 clones, around 68% occurring once. Sequenced here: peripheral blood mononuclear cells (PBMCs), sampled before the fourth cycle of nivolumab. The receptor set was obtained from a human donor with classical Hodgkin lymphoma. Each CDR3 is given with its conserved first and last residue. Fields, in order: CDR3 DNA, CDR3 protein, clone size, V gene, CDR3 length, J gene, D gene. The D gene is left open where the match is weak. Clone size is not always given. Where it is, it says once, few, many or a class for expanded clones.

cdr3_nt: TGTGCCAGCAGCATAGGACAGGGACTTAATGAAAAACTGTTTTTT
cdr3_aa: CASSIGQGLNEKLFF
clone_size: NA
v_call: TRBV5-4
cdr3_length: 15
j_call: TRBJ1-4
d_call: TRBD1

cdr3_nt: TGCGCCATGCGGGGCCAAGAGACCCAGTACTTC
cdr3_aa: CAMRGQETQYF
clone_size: once
v_call: TRBV5-1
cdr3_length: 11
j_call: TRBJ2-5
d_call: NA

cdr3_nt: TGTGCCAGCAGCCAACGGACTAGCGAAACTGGGGCCAACGTCCTGACTTTC
cdr3_aa: CASSQRTSETGANVLTF
clone_size: NA
v_call: TRBV4-2
cdr3_length: 17
j_call: TRBJ2-6
d_call: TRBD2

cdr3_nt: TGTGCCAGCAGTTTTGACAGAGACACTGAAGCTTTCTTT
cdr3_aa: CASSFDRDTEAFF
clone_size: NA
v_call: TRBV5-4
cdr3_length: 13
j_call: TRBJ1-1
d_call: NA

cdr3_nt: TGTGCCAGTAGTAGAGTTAAGGAGCAGTTCTTC
cdr3_aa: CASSRVKEQFF
clone_size: NA
v_call: TRBV19
cdr3_length: 11
j_call: TRBJ2-1
d_call: NA

cdr3_nt: TGCGCCAGCAGTGACCCAGCGGGGGGGCCGCGGGAGACCCAGTACTTC
cdr3_aa: CASSDPAGGPRETQYF
clone_size: few
v_call: TRBV10-2
cdr3_length: 16
j_call: TRBJ2-5
d_call: TRBD2

cdr3_nt: TGTGCCAGCAGCTTGAGTGGAGGCAGCGCCTACGAGCAGTACTTC
cdr3_aa: CASSLSGGSAYEQYF
clone_size: few
v_call: TRBV7-6
cdr3_length: 15
j_call: TRBJ2-7
d_call: NA

cdr3_nt: TGTGCCAGCAGCATGGAGATGGTGAACACTGAAGCTTTCTTT
cdr3_aa: CASSMEMVNTEAFF
clone_size: NA
v_call: TRBV7-2
cdr3_length: 14
j_call: TRBJ1-1
d_call: NA

cdr3_nt: TGTGCCAGTAGGACTGCGAACACCGGGGAGCTGTTTTTT
cdr3_aa: CASRTANTGELFF
clone_size: NA
v_call: TRBV19
cdr3_length: 13
j_call: TRBJ2-2
d_call: NA

cdr3_nt: TGTGCCAGCAGCCCCCCGGGTGGGCGGGGGGCTAGCACAGATACGCAGTATTTT
cdr3_aa: CASSPPGGRGASTDTQYF
clone_size: NA
v_call: TRBV7-2
cdr3_length: 18
j_call: TRBJ2-3
d_call: TRBD2

cdr3_nt: TGTGCCAGTAAACCCAGTTACTGGGACAGCTCTGGAAACACCATATATTTT
cdr3_aa: CASKPSYWDSSGNTIYF
clone_size: NA
v_call: TRBV19
cdr3_length: 17
j_call: TRBJ1-3
d_call: TRBD1

cdr3_nt: TGTGCCAGCAGCTTGACTGCTCGACCCTACAATGAGCAGTTCTTC
cdr3_aa: CASSLTARPYNEQFF
clone_size: NA
v_call: TRBV7-2
cdr3_length: 15
j_call: TRBJ2-1
d_call: NA

cdr3_nt: TGTGCCAGCAGTTCCACCGACTTGGGACAGTACGAGCAGTACTTC
cdr3_aa: CASSSTDLGQYEQYF
clone_size: NA
v_call: TRBV28
cdr3_length: 15
j_call: TRBJ2-7
d_call: TRBD1

cdr3_nt: TGTGCCAGCAGCTTAGAGGTCAATCAGCCCCAGCATTTT
cdr3_aa: CASSLEVNQPQHF
clone_size: NA
v_call: TRBV7-6
cdr3_length: 13
j_call: TRBJ1-5
d_call: NA

cdr3_nt: TGCGCCAGCAGCCCCTACCTGGCTAGCGGGGGACTAGATACGCAGTATTTT
cdr3_aa: CASSPYLASGGLDTQYF
clone_size: NA
v_call: TRBV4-1
cdr3_length: 17
j_call: TRBJ2-3
d_call: TRBD2

cdr3_nt: TGTGCCAGCAGCTTAGCGTCTAGCGCGGAGACCCAGTACTTC
cdr3_aa: CASSLASSAETQYF
clone_size: NA
v_call: TRBV7-2
cdr3_length: 14
j_call: TRBJ2-5
d_call: NA

cdr3_nt: TGCGCCAGCAGCCTGCGGACTAGCGGGGTGGATACGCAGTATTTT
cdr3_aa: CASSLRTSGVDTQYF
clone_size: NA
v_call: TRBV5-1
cdr3_length: 15
j_call: TRBJ2-3
d_call: TRBD2

cdr3_nt: TGTGCCAGTGGACCCGGGGAGCTCTCGAACACTGAAGCTTTCTTT
cdr3_aa: CASGPGELSNTEAFF
clone_size: few
v_call: TRBV19
cdr3_length: 15
j_call: TRBJ1-1
d_call: NA

cdr3_nt: TGTGCCAGCAGCTTAGCCCGGACAGGATTACATGGCTACACCTTC
cdr3_aa: CASSLARTGLHGYTF
clone_size: NA
v_call: TRBV7-2
cdr3_length: 15
j_call: TRBJ1-2
d_call: TRBD1

cdr3_nt: TGTGCCAGCAGCCAGAGTAAGGGTACGCAGTATTTT
cdr3_aa: CASSQSKGTQYF
clone_size: NA
v_call: TRBV5-6
cdr3_length: 12
j_call: TRBJ2-3
d_call: NA

cdr3_nt: TGTGCCAGCAAGACAGGGAACACTGAAGCTTTCTTT
cdr3_aa: CASKTGNTEAFF
clone_size: NA
v_call: TRBV19
cdr3_length: 12
j_call: TRBJ1-1
d_call: NA

cdr3_nt: TGCGCCAGCAGCTCTAACACCGGGGAGCTGTTTTTT
cdr3_aa: CASSSNTGELFF
clone_size: NA
v_call: TRBV5-1
cdr3_length: 12
j_call: TRBJ2-2
d_call: NA

cdr3_nt: TGTGCCAGCAGCGTAGGGAGGCGGACTAGCGGGGGGGAGACCCAGTACTTC
cdr3_aa: CASSVGRRTSGGETQYF
clone_size: NA
v_call: TRBV9
cdr3_length: 17
j_call: TRBJ2-5
d_call: TRBD2

cdr3_nt: TGTGCCAGCAGCTTAGCGCGGGGTCAAGAGACCCAGTACTTC
cdr3_aa: CASSLARGQETQYF
clone_size: NA
v_call: TRBV11-3
cdr3_length: 14
j_call: TRBJ2-5
d_call: NA

cdr3_nt: TGTGCCAGCAGTACGACTAGCTGGTCCGGGGAGCTGTTTTTT
cdr3_aa: CASSTTSWSGELFF
clone_size: NA
v_call: TRBV6-6
cdr3_length: 14
j_call: TRBJ2-2
d_call: TRBD2

cdr3_nt: TGTGCCAGCAGTTACCCAGAAGGAGCTTTCTTT
cdr3_aa: CASSYPEGAFF
clone_size: few
v_call: TRBV6-6
cdr3_length: 11
j_call: TRBJ1-1
d_call: NA

cdr3_nt: TGTGCCAGTAGTCTGGGACAGGGGGATGAAAAACTGTTTTTT
cdr3_aa: CASSLGQGDEKLFF
clone_size: NA
v_call: TRBV19
cdr3_length: 14
j_call: TRBJ1-4
d_call: TRBD1

cdr3_nt: TGCAGCGTTGAGTCGCGGGGTAGATATGGCTACACCTTC
cdr3_aa: CSVESRGRYGYTF
clone_size: few
v_call: TRBV29-1
cdr3_length: 13
j_call: TRBJ1-2
d_call: NA

cdr3_nt: TGCGCCAGCAGCCAAGGGACAGTAGGCTACGAGCAGTACTTC
cdr3_aa: CASSQGTVGYEQYF
clone_size: NA
v_call: TRBV4-3
cdr3_length: 14
j_call: TRBJ2-7
d_call: NA

cdr3_nt: TGCGCCAGCAGCTTTGACACCTCTAACTATGGCTACACCTTC
cdr3_aa: CASSFDTSNYGYTF
clone_size: NA
v_call: TRBV5-1
cdr3_length: 14
j_call: TRBJ1-2
d_call: NA

cdr3_nt: TGTGCCAGCAGGTCCACTAGCGCCCGAGAGGGTGAGCAGTTCTTC
cdr3_aa: CASRSTSAREGEQFF
clone_size: NA
v_call: TRBV5-4
cdr3_length: 15
j_call: TRBJ2-1
d_call: TRBD2

cdr3_nt: TGTGCTAGTGGTTCCCCCACCACCGGGACAGGGTTCGAAAAACTGTTTTTT
cdr3_aa: CASGSPTTGTGFEKLFF
clone_size: NA
v_call: TRBV12-5
cdr3_length: 17
j_call: TRBJ1-4
d_call: TRBD1

cdr3_nt: TGTGCCAGCAGCCTTCCTTGGTTCGGACAGGGCGGGAACACTGAAGCTTTCTTT
cdr3_aa: CASSLPWFGQGGNTEAFF
clone_size: NA
v_call: TRBV7-2
cdr3_length: 18
j_call: TRBJ1-1
d_call: TRBD1

cdr3_nt: TGCGCCAGCAGCCCCCGGACAGACCCCTACGAGCAGTACTTC
cdr3_aa: CASSPRTDPYEQYF
clone_size: NA
v_call: TRBV4-1
cdr3_length: 14
j_call: TRBJ2-7
d_call: NA

cdr3_nt: TGCGCCAGCAGCCAAGATGGGACACGTTACAATGAGCAGTTCTTC
cdr3_aa: CASSQDGTRYNEQFF
clone_size: medium-sized
v_call: TRBV4-3
cdr3_length: 15
j_call: TRBJ2-1
d_call: NA

cdr3_nt: TGTGCCAGTAGTAGTGGGCTCAATAATTCACCCCTCCACTTT
cdr3_aa: CASSSGLNNSPLHF
clone_size: NA
v_call: TRBV19
cdr3_length: 14
j_call: TRBJ1-6
d_call: NA

cdr3_nt: TGTGCCAGCAGCCCAGATAACACCGGGGAGCTGTTTTTT
cdr3_aa: CASSPDNTGELFF
clone_size: NA
v_call: TRBV9
cdr3_length: 13
j_call: TRBJ2-2
d_call: NA

cdr3_nt: TGTGCCAGCAGGTCCGCCTGGGTAGCGGGGAGCACAGATACGCAGTATTTT
cdr3_aa: CASRSAWVAGSTDTQYF
clone_size: once
v_call: TRBV28
cdr3_length: 17
j_call: TRBJ2-3
d_call: TRBD2

cdr3_nt: TGCGCCAGCCGCCGTCCCGACGGCAACTATGGCTACACCTTC
cdr3_aa: CASRRPDGNYGYTF
clone_size: few
v_call: TRBV5-1
cdr3_length: 14
j_call: TRBJ1-2
d_call: NA

cdr3_nt: TGCGCCAGCAGCCAGGTTCCCGGGCCACGCTACGAGCAGTACTTC
cdr3_aa: CASSQVPGPRYEQYF
clone_size: once
v_call: TRBV4-1
cdr3_length: 15
j_call: TRBJ2-7
d_call: NA

cdr3_nt: TGTGCCACCCGGAGGAAGGGGGCTCTGACTGAAGCTTTCTTT
cdr3_aa: CATRRKGALTEAFF
clone_size: NA
v_call: TRBV5-6
cdr3_length: 14
j_call: TRBJ1-1
d_call: TRBD1

cdr3_nt: TGTGCCAGCAGCTTGGCAGATACGCAGTATTTT
cdr3_aa: CASSLADTQYF
clone_size: NA
v_call: TRBV7-9
cdr3_length: 11
j_call: TRBJ2-3
d_call: NA

cdr3_nt: TGCGCCAGCAGCTTGGTGTGGGGGGCTACGAACACTGAAGCTTTCTTT
cdr3_aa: CASSLVWGATNTEAFF
clone_size: NA
v_call: TRBV5-1
cdr3_length: 16
j_call: TRBJ1-1
d_call: NA

cdr3_nt: TGTGCCAGCAGCTTGTTCAGACCTAACTATGGCTACACCTTC
cdr3_aa: CASSLFRPNYGYTF
clone_size: NA
v_call: TRBV7-9
cdr3_length: 14
j_call: TRBJ1-2
d_call: NA

cdr3_nt: TGCGCCAGCAGCCAAGAAGGGGCAGCCGCTAACTATGGCTACACCTTC
cdr3_aa: CASSQEGAAANYGYTF
clone_size: NA
v_call: TRBV4-1
cdr3_length: 16
j_call: TRBJ1-2
d_call: NA

cdr3_nt: TGTGCCAGCAGTTACAGGGCGCTCTCCAATGAGCAGTTCTTC
cdr3_aa: CASSYRALSNEQFF
clone_size: NA
v_call: TRBV6-6
cdr3_length: 14
j_call: TRBJ2-1
d_call: NA

cdr3_nt: TGTGCCAGCAGCTTACAGGGAACCGGTCAGCCCCAGCATTTT
cdr3_aa: CASSLQGTGQPQHF
clone_size: NA
v_call: TRBV7-2
cdr3_length: 14
j_call: TRBJ1-5
d_call: NA

cdr3_nt: TGTGCCAGCAGCTTGACAGATACGCAGTATTTT
cdr3_aa: CASSLTDTQYF
clone_size: few
v_call: TRBV5-6
cdr3_length: 11
j_call: TRBJ2-3
d_call: NA

cdr3_nt: TGTGCCAGCAGCTACGACAGGACCATGAACACTGAAGCTTTCTTT
cdr3_aa: CASSYDRTMNTEAFF
clone_size: NA
v_call: TRBV5-4
cdr3_length: 15
j_call: TRBJ1-1
d_call: NA

cdr3_nt: TGTGCCAGCAGCTCACAGGGAAACTATGGCTACACCTTC
cdr3_aa: CASSSQGNYGYTF
clone_size: NA
v_call: TRBV11-2
cdr3_length: 13
j_call: TRBJ1-2
d_call: NA

cdr3_nt: TGTGCCAGCAGTTACGAGGGGGTGGACACCGGGGAGCTGTTTTTT
cdr3_aa: CASSYEGVDTGELFF
clone_size: NA
v_call: TRBV6-6
cdr3_length: 15
j_call: TRBJ2-2
d_call: NA

cdr3_nt: TGTGCCAGCAGTTGGGACAGGGCCGACACTGAAGCTTTCTTT
cdr3_aa: CASSWDRADTEAFF
clone_size: NA
v_call: TRBV6-6
cdr3_length: 14
j_call: TRBJ1-1
d_call: TRBD1